One sample yielded the 17 T cell receptor beta chains listed below, sequenced in a study of blood T cells in healthy people across ages. A second roughly 6 to 11 cycle PCR used barcoded and J-beta primers. TCRdb fed the 5' RACE reads into MiXCR, producing one record per CDR3 protein. The sample shows some 800,000 distinct CDR3 sequences, around 43% of them seen only once. Sequenced: blood. These TCRs come from a man aged 55 to 69 in good health.

The rearrangement joins TRBV20-1 to TRBJ2-2; D unclear. The CDR3 has 16 amino acids. The germline V gene encodes CDR1 DFQATT and CDR2 SNEGSKA (reference sequence). V lost 0 bases and J lost 3, with 14 bases in between. The CDR3 loop reads CSARDSRRSHTGELFF. The CDR3 DNA reads as TGCAGTGCTAGAGATAGCAGGCGATCTCACACCGGGGAGCTGTTTTTT.

CDR3 in amino acids: CASSEGPANYGYTF. The CDR3 DNA is TGTGCCAGCAGTGAAGGACCCGCTAACTATGGCTACACCTTC. The V and J genes are TRBV6-1 and TRBJ1-2; D unresolved. V was trimmed by 1 base and J by 0 bases, leaving 6 bases between them. Germline CDR1 reads MNHNS; CDR2 reads SASEGT. The CDR3 has 14 residues.

Only a few counts were recorded for this clonotype. This chain links TRBV7-2 with TRBJ2-4, with TRBD1 matching over 9 bases. V lost 5 bases, J lost 4 bases, and 6 bases stayed unmatched. The V gene's germline CDR1 is SGHTA and CDR2 FQGNSA. The CDR3 length is 15 residues. The CDR3 DNA follows: TGTGCCAGCAGCAACTACGGGACAGGGAAAAACATTCAGTACTTC. It is translated as CASSNYGTGKNIQYF.

This chain connects TRBV7-2 to TRBJ2-3, with 10 bases fitting TRBD2. Germline values: CDR1 SGHTA, CDR2 FQGNSA. Germline trimming cut 5 bases from V and 5 bases from J; bases unmatched to any gene: 7. The CDR3 is 15 residues long. The CDR3 sequence is CASSPTSGVGDTQYF. The CDR3 coding sequence is TGTGCCAGCAGCCCTACTAGCGGGGTTGGAGATACGCAGTATTTT.

The J gene is TRBJ2-5, the V gene TRBV4-1, with D perhaps matching TRBD1 or TRBD2 (5 bases each). Per germline, CDR1 MGHRA and CDR2 YSYEKL. V shed 0 bases and J shed 9 bases, with 26 bases lying between them. The CDR3 covers 18 residues. The CDR3 nucleotides read TGCGCCAGCAGCCAAGAGAGTCCACCCACGGGGTTCAGAGGGGCCCAGTACTTC. This sequence encodes CASSQESPPTGFRGAQYF.

The CDR3, as DNA: TGCGCCAGCAGCTTGGCCTTAAGCACTGAAGCTTTCTTT. This codes for CASSLALSTEAFF. This chain uses TRBV5-1 with TRBJ1-1; unclear D gene. Germline CDR1 SGHRS, CDR2 YFSETQ. Trimming took off 0 bases at V and 4 bases at J, with 7 bases between the two ends. CDR3 length equals 13 residues.

The rearrangement links TRBV29-1 to TRBJ1-1; D unclear. The CDR3 is 12 residues long. In germline, CDR1 is SQVTM, CDR2 ANQGSEA. Trimming cost V 5 bases and J 4 bases, with 11 bases left between them. In nucleotides, the CDR3 is TGCAGCGTTTTGGGCGTAGGCACTGAAGCTTTCTTT. It translates to CSVLGVGTEAFF.

The table lists this clonotype with a few counts. The gene calls are TRBV30 and TRBJ2-7; D might be TRBD1 or TRBD2, each matching 5 bases. The CDR3 consists of 13 residues. Between the trimmed V and J ends, which lost 0 bases and 1 base, there was a span of 7 bases. Germline CDR1 is GTSNPN and CDR2 is SVGIG (reference sequence). CDR3: CAWSVGGSYEQYF. The CDR3 coding sequence is TGTGCCTGGAGTGTTGGGGGTTCCTACGAGCAGTACTTC. Full variable domain (missing parts from reference TRBV30 and TRBJ2-7): SQTIHQWPATLVQPVGSPLSLECTVEGTSNPNLYWYRQAAGRGLQLLFYSVGIGQISSEVPQNLSASRPQDRQFILSSKKLLLSDSGFYLCAWSVGGSYEQYFGPGTRLTVT.

This sequence joins TRBV7-9 and TRBJ1-1; 7 bases line up with TRBD1. V lost 7 bases to trimming and J lost 5 bases; unmatched junction nucleotides: 16. Germline V gives CDR1 SEHNR, CDR2 FQNEAQ (reference sequence). This CDR3 is 16 amino acids long. This chain's CDR3 is CASTPGRGPSGTEAFF. CDR3 bases: TGTGCCAGCACCCCAGGGAGGGGGCCCTCGGGGACTGAAGCTTTCTTT.

This chain uses TRBV3-1 with TRBJ1-2; 9 nucleotides line up with TRBD1. There are 15 residues in the CDR3. The V and J ends lost 4 bases and 2 bases, in that order; junction bases with no gene match: 5. Looked up from germline, CDR1 is LGHDT and CDR2 is YNNKEL (reference sequence). CDR3 residues: CASSPWDRENYGYTF. The DNA for the CDR3 is TGTGCCAGCAGCCCCTGGGACAGGGAGAACTATGGCTACACCTTC.

The V and J genes are TRBV12-2 and TRBJ1-5; the D call in the table, TRBD1, was not verified against the DNA. TRBV12-2 counts as a pseudogene. The CDR3 contains 16 residues. The CDR3 loop is CASRLRREHSNQPQHF. The DNA of the CDR3 is TGTGCAAGTCGCCTCCGCAGGGAACATAGCAATCAGCCCCAGCATTTT.

The rearrangement links TRBV27 to TRBJ1-2; D uncertain. The CDR3 is made up of 13 amino acids. Trimming shortened V by 9 bases and J by 8 bases, and 19 bases separated the two germline ends. Germline V gene lookup returns CDR1 MNHEY and CDR2 SMNVEV (reference sequence). The CDR3 DNA reads TGTGCCAGTGCGCTAGGCCCCGGAGGGGGCTACACCTTC. This codes for CASALGPGGGYTF.

This chain joins TRBV29-1 and TRBJ1-1, with 9 bases matching TRBD1. Germline trimming cut 7 bases from V and 8 bases from J; bases unmatched to any gene: 8. Germline lookup yields CDR1 SQVTM and CDR2 ANQGSEA. The CDR3 runs to 12 residues. Here the CDR3 DNA reads TGCAGCGGAGGGGGACAGGGAGGGGAAGCTTTCTTT. Translation gives CSGGGQGGEAFF.

This chain uses TRBV11-2 with TRBJ2-5; TRBD1 aligns across 8 bases. Trimming took 5 bases from V and 0 from J; bases not matched to a gene: 11. CDR3 length: 17 residues. Germline values: CDR1 SGHAT, CDR2 FQNNGV. The CDR3 sequence is CASSPTDRVSYQETQYF. The CDR3 DNA reads TGTGCCAGCAGCCCCACGGACAGGGTATCGTACCAAGAGACCCAGTACTTC. Drawing the rest from reference TRBV11-2 and TRBJ2-5, the complete variable domain is EAGVAQSPRYKIIEKRQSVAFWCNPISGHATLYWYQQILGQGPKLLIQFQNNGVVDDSQLPKDRFSAERLKGVDSTLKIQPAKLEDSAVYLCASSPTDRVSYQETQYFGPGTRLLVL.

The chain recombines TRBV10-3 with TRBJ1-5; D is possibly TRBD1 (6 bases). CDR3 size: 14 residues. V gave up 6 bases and J gave up 4 bases, with 13 bases separating them. Germline loops: CDR1 ENHRY, CDR2 SYGVKD. For the CDR3, the DNA is TGTGCCATCAGCCTAACAGGACAGAATCAGCCCCAGCATTTT. Translation: CAISLTGQNQPQHF.

This clonotype has only a few counts. The J gene is TRBJ2-1, the V gene TRBV6-2 or TRBV6-3; D ambiguous. Germline values: CDR1 MNHEY, CDR2 SVGEGT. The CDR3 contains 12 residues. Trimming shortened V by 2 bases and J by 8 bases, and 7 bases separated the two germline ends. DNA for the CDR3: TGTGCCAGCAGTTACGGATTGCATGAGCAGTTCTTC. This codes for CASSYGLHEQFF.

CDR3 loop: CSADRANNEQFF. In nucleotides, the CDR3 is TGCAGTGCGGACAGGGCTAACAATGAGCAGTTCTTC. This rearrangement joins TRBV20-1 to TRBJ2-1, with 8 bases fitting TRBD1. The CDR3 runs 12 residues. Trimming removed 6 bases from V and 5 bases from J; junction bases left unmatched: 3. Germline V lookup: CDR1 DFQATT, CDR2 SNEGSKA (reference sequence).